A selection of T cell receptor beta chains follows, all from one sample in a study of OX40 agonist ivuxolimab in advanced cancers. Clones were sequenced by immunoSEQ multiplex PCR, and TCRdb holds only the in-frame ones, with some missing. The table shows about 94,000 clones, with around 86% occurring only once. The sequenced sample was CD4+ or CD8+ T cells sorted from blood, obtained in a trial of the OX40 agonist ivuxolimab. These receptors were obtained from an adult with an advanced solid tumor such as melanoma, head and neck, liver or kidney cancer. Both conserved end residues are part of each CDR3. The order of the fields is clone size, V gene, D gene, J gene, CDR3 DNA, CDR3 protein. A D gene is named only where the DNA matches it firmly. Some rows have no size entry. The others give once, few or many, or a class for an expanded clone.

abundance: NA
v_gene: TRBV15
d_gene: NA
j_gene: TRBJ1-3
CDR3nt: TGTGCCACCAGCAGAGACAGGGGCTCTGGAAACACCATATATTTT
CDR3aa: CATSRDRGSGNTIYF

abundance: NA
v_gene: TRBV4-3
d_gene: NA
j_gene: TRBJ1-5
CDR3nt: TGCGCCAGCAGCCAAGTGGGGATCAATCAGCCCCAGCATTTT
CDR3aa: CASSQVGINQPQHF

abundance: NA
v_gene: TRBV4-1
d_gene: TRBD1
j_gene: TRBJ1-6
CDR3nt: TGCGCCAGCAGCCAAGCGTATACCCCAGGGGGCAGCTCCTATAATTCACCCCTCCACTTT
CDR3aa: CASSQAYTPGGSSYNSPLHF

abundance: NA
v_gene: TRBV7-2
d_gene: NA
j_gene: TRBJ2-7
CDR3nt: TGTGCCAGCAGACCAACCGTCTACGAGCAGTACTTC
CDR3aa: CASRPTVYEQYF

abundance: few
v_gene: TRBV15
d_gene: NA
j_gene: TRBJ1-5
CDR3nt: TGTGCCACCAGCAGAGATCGGGGCGAGCATCAGCCCCAGCATTTT
CDR3aa: CATSRDRGEHQPQHF

abundance: NA
v_gene: TRBV6-5
d_gene: NA
j_gene: TRBJ2-3
CDR3nt: TGTGCCAGCAAGGGGGGGGCATCTAGCACAGATACGCAGTATTTT
CDR3aa: CASKGGASSTDTQYF

abundance: NA
v_gene: TRBV18
d_gene: NA
j_gene: TRBJ1-2
CDR3nt: TGTGCCAGCTCACCACGTAAAGGGGACGGGTATGGCTACACCTTC
CDR3aa: CASSPRKGDGYGYTF

abundance: NA
v_gene: TRBV5-4
d_gene: NA
j_gene: TRBJ2-1
CDR3nt: TGTGCCAGCAGCCAGGACACAGGCTCCTACAATGAGCAGTTCTTC
CDR3aa: CASSQDTGSYNEQFF

abundance: NA
v_gene: TRBV7-9
d_gene: TRBD2
j_gene: TRBJ2-1
CDR3nt: TGTGCCAGCAGACCCTCCCGCGGGGGGGCTGAGCAGTTCTTC
CDR3aa: CASRPSRGGAEQFF

abundance: NA
v_gene: TRBV21-1
d_gene: NA
j_gene: TRBJ1-2
CDR3nt: TGTGCCAGCACAGGAACCCCGGACAAGCTGAACTATGGCTACACCTTC
CDR3aa: CASTGTPDKLNYGYTF

abundance: NA
v_gene: TRBV11-2
d_gene: TRBD1
j_gene: TRBJ1-1
CDR3nt: TGTGCCAGCAGCGTCGACAGGGACACTGAAGCTTTCTTT
CDR3aa: CASSVDRDTEAFF

abundance: NA
v_gene: TRBV19
d_gene: NA
j_gene: TRBJ2-7
CDR3nt: TGTGCCAGTAGTATCGGGACAATAACCTACGAGCAGTACTTC
CDR3aa: CASSIGTITYEQYF

abundance: NA
v_gene: TRBV25-1
d_gene: NA
j_gene: TRBJ2-1
CDR3nt: TGTGCCAGCAGTGGTCTCAACAGGGCCTGGGTGTTCTTC
CDR3aa: CASSGLNRAWVFF

abundance: NA
v_gene: TRBV10-3
d_gene: NA
j_gene: TRBJ1-3
CDR3nt: TGTGCCATCACCCCCGCCGGCGGGCCCCGGCAGCCTGGAAACACCATATATTTT
CDR3aa: CAITPAGGPRQPGNTIYF

abundance: NA
v_gene: TRBV7-2
d_gene: TRBD2
j_gene: TRBJ2-3
CDR3nt: TGTGCCAGCAGCATGACTAGCAGCGGCACAGATACGCAGTATTTT
CDR3aa: CASSMTSSGTDTQYF

abundance: NA
v_gene: TRBV4-3
d_gene: TRBD1
j_gene: TRBJ2-3
CDR3nt: TGCGCCAGCAGCCAAGGGGGACAGGGCGTCACAGATACGCAGTATTTT
CDR3aa: CASSQGGQGVTDTQYF

abundance: NA
v_gene: TRBV7-8
d_gene: TRBD1
j_gene: TRBJ1-1
CDR3nt: TGTGCCAGCACCTGGGACAGGGGCACTGAAGCTTTCTTT
CDR3aa: CASTWDRGTEAFF

abundance: NA
v_gene: TRBV6-6
d_gene: NA
j_gene: TRBJ2-3
CDR3nt: TGTGCCAGCGTGGGGTATCGGAGCACAGATACGCAGTATTTT
CDR3aa: CASVGYRSTDTQYF

abundance: once
v_gene: TRBV6-5
d_gene: NA
j_gene: TRBJ1-2
CDR3nt: TGTGCCAGCAGTTACGGGGGGCGCGGCTATGGCTACACCTTC
CDR3aa: CASSYGGRGYGYTF

abundance: few
v_gene: TRBV10-3
d_gene: NA
j_gene: TRBJ1-6
CDR3nt: TGTGCCATCGGGGGGGGAAATTCACCCCTCCACTTT
CDR3aa: CAIGGGNSPLHF

abundance: once
v_gene: TRBV5-1
d_gene: NA
j_gene: TRBJ2-1
CDR3nt: TGCGCCAGCAGCTTCTCGGAACAGGGTATCGGCAATGAGCAGTTCTTC
CDR3aa: CASSFSEQGIGNEQFF

abundance: NA
v_gene: TRBV29-1
d_gene: TRBD1
j_gene: TRBJ1-5
CDR3nt: TGCAGCGCTGCTTCCGGGACAGGATCAGGCAATCAGCCCCAGCATTTT
CDR3aa: CSAASGTGSGNQPQHF

abundance: NA
v_gene: TRBV5-1
d_gene: TRBD1
j_gene: TRBJ1-1
CDR3nt: TGCGCCAGCAGCTCTGGACAGGGATGGGACACTGAAGCTTTCTTT
CDR3aa: CASSSGQGWDTEAFF

abundance: NA
v_gene: TRBV19
d_gene: NA
j_gene: TRBJ1-5
CDR3nt: TGTGCCAGTAGTATATGGGGGGCGGCAGGTCAGCCCCAGCATTTT
CDR3aa: CASSIWGAAGQPQHF

abundance: once
v_gene: TRBV7-2
d_gene: NA
j_gene: TRBJ1-1
CDR3nt: TGTGCCAGCAGCTCACAGGGTTATTCCACTGAAGCTTTCTTT
CDR3aa: CASSSQGYSTEAFF

abundance: NA
v_gene: TRBV28
d_gene: TRBD1
j_gene: TRBJ1-6
CDR3nt: TGTGCCAGCAGTCTAGGGGACAGGGGTGAGGCCCTCCACTTT
CDR3aa: CASSLGDRGEALHF

abundance: NA
v_gene: TRBV7-3
d_gene: NA
j_gene: TRBJ1-5
CDR3nt: TGTGCCAGCGCACAAGGTAGCAATCAGCCCCAGCATTTT
CDR3aa: CASAQGSNQPQHF

abundance: NA
v_gene: TRBV6-9
d_gene: NA
j_gene: TRBJ1-3
CDR3nt: TGTGCCAGGGGGACCCTCTCTGGAAACACCATATATTTT
CDR3aa: CARGTLSGNTIYF

abundance: NA
v_gene: TRBV6-6
d_gene: NA
j_gene: TRBJ2-1
CDR3nt: TGTGCCGCCCAAGTCCCCCCCAATGAGCAGTTCTTC
CDR3aa: CAAQVPPNEQFF

abundance: NA
v_gene: TRBV18
d_gene: NA
j_gene: TRBJ2-2
CDR3nt: TGTGCCAGCTCACTTAGCACCGGGGAGCTGTTTTTT
CDR3aa: CASSLSTGELFF

abundance: NA
v_gene: TRBV2
d_gene: TRBD2
j_gene: TRBJ2-3
CDR3nt: TGTGCCAGCAGTGACGGCCGTCGCGGGGGGGGGCAGGATACGCAGTATTTT
CDR3aa: CASSDGRRGGGQDTQYF

abundance: NA
v_gene: TRBV6-5
d_gene: NA
j_gene: TRBJ1-2
CDR3nt: TGTGCCAGCAGTTTGGGAGGGGGTTTTAACTATGGCTACACCTTC
CDR3aa: CASSLGGGFNYGYTF

abundance: NA
v_gene: TRBV7-2
d_gene: NA
j_gene: TRBJ1-2
CDR3nt: TGTGCCAGCAGCTTATGGGGAGGGGGTGGCTACACCTTC
CDR3aa: CASSLWGGGGYTF

abundance: once
v_gene: TRBV6-1
d_gene: NA
j_gene: TRBJ1-5
CDR3nt: TGTGCCAGCAGTGAAGGGGGGGACAATCAGCCCCAGCATTTT
CDR3aa: CASSEGGDNQPQHF

abundance: NA
v_gene: TRBV5-4
d_gene: NA
j_gene: TRBJ1-2
CDR3nt: TGTGCCAGCTCCCTCCCCCGGGGAGGCTACACCTTC
CDR3aa: CASSLPRGGYTF

abundance: NA
v_gene: TRBV6-1
d_gene: TRBD1
j_gene: TRBJ2-7
CDR3nt: TGTGCCAGCAGTGAAGTTCTAGGACAGGGCGAATACGAGCAGTACTTC
CDR3aa: CASSEVLGQGEYEQYF

abundance: NA
v_gene: TRBV6-5
d_gene: NA
j_gene: TRBJ1-6
CDR3nt: TGTGCCAGCAGGGGCGGGGTCCATAATTCACCCCTCCACTTT
CDR3aa: CASRGGVHNSPLHF

abundance: NA
v_gene: TRBV14
d_gene: NA
j_gene: TRBJ2-7
CDR3nt: TGTGCCAGCAGCCACTCAGGCTCCTACGAGCAGTACTTC
CDR3aa: CASSHSGSYEQYF

abundance: NA
v_gene: TRBV29-1
d_gene: TRBD1
j_gene: TRBJ1-2
CDR3nt: TGCAGCGTTGAAACGAGAACAGGGGTTGGCTACACCTTC
CDR3aa: CSVETRTGVGYTF

abundance: once
v_gene: TRBV4-1
d_gene: NA
j_gene: TRBJ1-4
CDR3nt: TGCGCCAGCAGCCAAGTTCGGACGGACCATAATGAAAAACTGTTTTTT
CDR3aa: CASSQVRTDHNEKLFF

abundance: NA
v_gene: TRBV21-1
d_gene: NA
j_gene: TRBJ2-3
CDR3nt: TGTGCCAGCAGGGGCAGGGATGGGACAGATACGCAGTATTTT
CDR3aa: CASRGRDGTDTQYF

abundance: NA
v_gene: TRBV6-5
d_gene: NA
j_gene: TRBJ2-7
CDR3nt: TGTGCCAGCAGTTACTCCCCCGGGGGTTCCTACGAGCAGTACTTC
CDR3aa: CASSYSPGGSYEQYF

abundance: NA
v_gene: TRBV11-3
d_gene: TRBD1
j_gene: TRBJ2-7
CDR3nt: TGTGCCAGCAGTCCGGGACAGAGCGAGCAGTACTTC
CDR3aa: CASSPGQSEQYF

abundance: once
v_gene: TRBV7-6
d_gene: NA
j_gene: TRBJ2-1
CDR3nt: TGTGCCAGCAGCTTAGTAGCGGCCGCTGCAAGCTCCTACAATGAGCAGTTCTTC
CDR3aa: CASSLVAAAASSYNEQFF

abundance: NA
v_gene: TRBV6-5
d_gene: TRBD1
j_gene: TRBJ2-4
CDR3nt: TGTGCCAGCAGTTACGGACAAACAGGGGGGAACATTCAGTACTTC
CDR3aa: CASSYGQTGGNIQYF

abundance: NA
v_gene: TRBV10-1
d_gene: TRBD2
j_gene: TRBJ2-1
CDR3nt: TGCGCCAGCAGTGACCCCAGCGGGGGGGCCTACAATGAGCAGTTCTTC
CDR3aa: CASSDPSGGAYNEQFF

abundance: NA
v_gene: TRBV6-6
d_gene: NA
j_gene: TRBJ2-3
CDR3nt: TGTGCCAGCAGTTACGGGGCTAGCCGCACAGATACGCAGTATTTT
CDR3aa: CASSYGASRTDTQYF

abundance: NA
v_gene: TRBV6-4
d_gene: NA
j_gene: TRBJ2-2
CDR3nt: TGTGCCAGCAGAGCTCAGACAGAGACCGGGGAGCTGTTTTTT
CDR3aa: CASRAQTETGELFF

abundance: NA
v_gene: TRBV19
d_gene: NA
j_gene: TRBJ2-2
CDR3nt: TGTGCCAGTAGTATAGGGGGGGACCCCAGACGCGGGGAGCTGTTTTTT
CDR3aa: CASSIGGDPRRGELFF

abundance: NA
v_gene: TRBV5-1
d_gene: TRBD2
j_gene: TRBJ2-3
CDR3nt: TGCGCCAGCAGCTTGGGCACTAGCGGGGGCACAGATACGCAGTATTTT
CDR3aa: CASSLGTSGGTDTQYF

abundance: NA
v_gene: TRBV27
d_gene: TRBD2
j_gene: TRBJ2-7
CDR3nt: TGTGCCAGCAGTTTAGGGAGGGAGAAGCAGTACTTC
CDR3aa: CASSLGREKQYF

abundance: NA
v_gene: TRBV9
d_gene: TRBD2
j_gene: TRBJ2-7
CDR3nt: TGTGCCAGCAGCGGGAGCGGGGGGGCCTACGAGCAGTACTTC
CDR3aa: CASSGSGGAYEQYF

abundance: NA
v_gene: TRBV7-8
d_gene: NA
j_gene: TRBJ2-2
CDR3nt: TGTGCCAGCAGCCCCTCTAACACCGGGGAGCTGTTTTTT
CDR3aa: CASSPSNTGELFF

abundance: NA
v_gene: TRBV9
d_gene: TRBD2
j_gene: TRBJ2-3
CDR3nt: TGTGCCAGCAGCCCCCGCCTAGCGGGGGTATTCCCAGATACGCAGTATTTT
CDR3aa: CASSPRLAGVFPDTQYF

abundance: NA
v_gene: TRBV4-1
d_gene: TRBD1
j_gene: TRBJ2-7
CDR3nt: TGCGCCAGCAGCCACGGACAGGACTACGAGCAGTACTTC
CDR3aa: CASSHGQDYEQYF

abundance: once
v_gene: TRBV2
d_gene: NA
j_gene: TRBJ2-2
CDR3nt: TGTGCCAGCAGTGTCATCCAGCAGTCCGGGGAGCTGTTTTTT
CDR3aa: CASSVIQQSGELFF

abundance: once
v_gene: TRBV29-1
d_gene: NA
j_gene: TRBJ2-7
CDR3nt: TGCAGCGTTGAAGAATATGGGGGCACCTACGAGCAGTACTTC
CDR3aa: CSVEEYGGTYEQYF

abundance: NA
v_gene: TRBV6-6
d_gene: NA
j_gene: TRBJ2-7
CDR3nt: TGTGCCAGCACCCGTGGGGCGTCTACCTACGAGCAGTACTTC
CDR3aa: CASTRGASTYEQYF

abundance: NA
v_gene: TRBV11-2
d_gene: TRBD1
j_gene: TRBJ1-1
CDR3nt: TGTGCCAGCAGCTTAGGGTGGGGGACAGGGGGTTCGGCTGAAGCTTTCTTT
CDR3aa: CASSLGWGTGGSAEAFF